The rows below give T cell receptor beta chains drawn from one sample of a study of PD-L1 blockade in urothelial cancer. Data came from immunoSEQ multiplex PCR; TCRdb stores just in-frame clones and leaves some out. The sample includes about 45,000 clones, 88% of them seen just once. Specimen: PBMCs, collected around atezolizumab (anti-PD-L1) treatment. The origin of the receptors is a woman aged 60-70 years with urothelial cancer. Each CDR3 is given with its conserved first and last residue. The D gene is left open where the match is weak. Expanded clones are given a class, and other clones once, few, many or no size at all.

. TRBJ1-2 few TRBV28 CASSLSWTAPYLYGYTF TGTGCCAGCAGTTTATCCTGGACAGCTCCTTACCTCTATGGCTACACCTTC
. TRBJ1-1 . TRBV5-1 CASSWEAGTEAFF TGCGCCAGCAGCTGGGAGGCGGGCACTGAAGCTTTCTTT
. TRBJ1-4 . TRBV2 CASEGWSNEKLFF TGTGCCAGCGAAGGTTGGAGCAATGAAAAACTGTTTTTT
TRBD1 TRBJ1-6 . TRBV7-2 CASSRDRSIGTLHF TGTGCCAGCAGTCGGGACAGGTCGATAGGTACCCTCCACTTT
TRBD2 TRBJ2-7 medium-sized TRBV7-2 CASSYGLVSYEQYF TGTGCCAGCAGCTACGGACTAGTGTCCTACGAGCAGTACTTC
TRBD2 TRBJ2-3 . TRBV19 CASSLAGGGTDTQYF TGTGCCAGTAGCCTAGCGGGGGGGGGCACAGATACGCAGTATTTT
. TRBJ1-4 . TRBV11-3 CASSKKAGKLFF TGTGCCAGCAGCAAGAAGGCGGGAAAACTGTTTTTT
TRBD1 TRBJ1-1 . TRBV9 CASSWDRGNTEAFF TGTGCCAGCAGCTGGGACAGGGGGAACACTGAAGCTTTCTTT
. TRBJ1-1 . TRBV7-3 CASSPGRVSEAFF TGTGCCAGCAGCCCGGGCAGGGTCTCTGAAGCTTTCTTT
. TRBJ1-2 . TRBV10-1 CARQGIANYGYTF TGCGCCAGACAGGGAATAGCTAACTATGGCTACACCTTC
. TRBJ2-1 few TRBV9 CASSPFGGGSLYNEQFF TGTGCCAGCAGCCCCTTCGGCGGAGGTTCACTCTACAATGAGCAGTTCTTC
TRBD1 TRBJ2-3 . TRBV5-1 CASSPGQVSTDTQYF TGCGCCAGCAGCCCGGGACAGGTTAGCACAGATACGCAGTATTTT
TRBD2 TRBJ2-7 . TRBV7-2 CASSSGLAAYEQYF TGTGCCAGCAGCTCCGGACTAGCGGCTTACGAGCAGTACTTC
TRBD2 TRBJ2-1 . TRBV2 CASSDDPTSGVYNEQFF TGTGCCAGCAGCGATGATCCAACTAGCGGGGTTTACAATGAGCAGTTCTTC
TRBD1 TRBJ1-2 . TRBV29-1 CSVRKEQGLGYGYTF TGCAGCGTTCGCAAAGAACAGGGGCTGGGCTATGGCTACACCTTC
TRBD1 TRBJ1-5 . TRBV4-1 CASSPQGTGLLARPQHF TGCGCCAGCAGCCCACAGGGGACAGGGCTGCTAGCAAGGCCCCAGCATTTT
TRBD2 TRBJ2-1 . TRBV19 CASNIDIAGYNEQFF TGTGCCAGTAACATAGACATAGCGGGCTACAATGAGCAGTTCTTC
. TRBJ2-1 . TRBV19 CASSILGQGGRYEQFF TGTGCCAGTAGTATCCTGGGGCAGGGGGGTAGGTATGAGCAGTTCTTC
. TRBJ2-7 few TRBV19 CASSIQAGLQRVEQYF TGTGCCAGTAGTATCCAGGCGGGGCTACAGCGGGTCGAGCAGTACTTC
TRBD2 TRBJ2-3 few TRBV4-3 CASSREAGDVDTQYF TGCGCCAGCAGCCGTGAAGCGGGAGATGTGGATACGCAGTATTTT
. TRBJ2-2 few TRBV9 CASTPRAGARGGELFF TGTGCCAGCACCCCCCGGGCGGGGGCGAGGGGCGGGGAGCTGTTTTTT
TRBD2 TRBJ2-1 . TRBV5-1 CASSLVSSGGFNEQFF TGCGCCAGCAGCTTGGTCTCTAGCGGGGGCTTCAATGAGCAGTTCTTC
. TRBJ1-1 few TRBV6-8 CASSYPQEQGAMNTEAFF TGTGCCAGCAGTTACCCCCAAGAACAAGGGGCGATGAACACTGAAGCTTTCTTT
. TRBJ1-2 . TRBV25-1 CASKSAVYGYTF TGTGCGAGCAAATCGGCGGTCTATGGCTACACCTTC
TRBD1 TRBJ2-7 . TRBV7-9 CASSLSGQGANEQYF TGTGCCAGCAGCCTCTCGGGGCAGGGGGCCAACGAGCAGTACTTC
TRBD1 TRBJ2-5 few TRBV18 CASSPATGYQETQYF TGTGCCAGCTCACCCGCGACAGGGTACCAAGAGACCCAGTACTTC
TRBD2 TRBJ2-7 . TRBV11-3 CASSLGLAESYEQYF TGTGCCAGCAGCTTAGGTCTAGCGGAATCCTACGAGCAGTACTTC
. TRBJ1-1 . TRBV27 CASSLSGALNTEAFF TGTGCCAGCAGTTTATCAGGGGCCTTGAACACTGAAGCTTTCTTT
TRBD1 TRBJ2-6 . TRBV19 CASTSRGPGANVLTF TGTGCCAGTACCAGCAGGGGGCCTGGGGCCAACGTCCTGACTTTC
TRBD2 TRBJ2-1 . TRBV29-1 CSVEDRAGGYNEQFF TGCAGCGTTGAAGATCGAGCGGGAGGCTACAATGAGCAGTTCTTC
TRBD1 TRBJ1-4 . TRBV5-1 CASSQLRTGPNEKLFF TGCGCCAGCAGCCAACTCCGGACAGGGCCGAATGAAAAACTGTTTTTT
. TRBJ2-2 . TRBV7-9 CASSPNWTGELFF TGTGCCAGCAGTCCTAATTGGACCGGGGAGCTGTTTTTT
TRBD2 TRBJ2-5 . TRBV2 CASSGGGGETQYF TGTGCCAGCAGTGGGGGGGGTGGGGAGACCCAGTACTTC
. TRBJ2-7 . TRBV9 CASSVAGTSYEQYF TGTGCCAGCAGCGTAGCGGGGACTTCCTACGAGCAGTACTTC
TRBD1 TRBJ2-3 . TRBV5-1 CASSLRERQGAWGGTDTQYF TGCGCCAGCAGCTTGCGAGAACGACAGGGGGCCTGGGGTGGCACAGATACGCAGTATTTT
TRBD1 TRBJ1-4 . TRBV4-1 CASSTRTGEIEKLFF TGCGCCAGCAGCACCCGGACAGGAGAGATTGAAAAACTGTTTTTT
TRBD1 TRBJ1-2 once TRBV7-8 CASLGDRSYGYTF TGTGCCAGCCTCGGGGACAGGAGCTATGGCTACACCTTC